The rows below give T cell receptor beta chains drawn from one sample of a study of blood T cell repertoires in COVID-19. Assay: immunoSEQ multiplex PCR; the TCRdb copy retains only in-frame clones and omits some. The sample includes about 87,000 clones, approximately 85% of them seen just once. Sequencing was carried out using peripheral blood. Receptors originate from a woman aged 80 or older with COVID-19, enrolled during active disease. Each CDR3 is given with its conserved first and last residue. A D gene is named only where the DNA matches it firmly. Not every row has a clone size; where given, it reads once, few, many or a size class.

size: once
D: TRBD1
J: TRBJ2-3
V: TRBV18
CDR3: CASSPDRATDTQYF
DNA: TGTGCCAGCTCACCGGACAGGGCGACAGATACGCAGTATTTT

size: NA
D: TRBD1
J: TRBJ2-7
V: TRBV13
CDR3: CASSSRQGALYEQYF
DNA: TGTGCCAGCAGCTCCCGACAGGGGGCTCTCTACGAGCAGTACTTC

size: few
D: TRBD1
J: TRBJ1-5
V: TRBV24-1
CDR3: CATSDTRQGTYQPQHF
DNA: TGTGCCACCAGTGACACCCGACAGGGGACTTATCAGCCCCAGCATTTT

size: NA
D: TRBD2
J: TRBJ2-7
V: TRBV28
CDR3: CASSFPSGGSGYEQYF
DNA: TGTGCCAGCAGTTTTCCTAGCGGGGGTTCTGGATACGAGCAGTACTTC

size: NA
D: TRBD2
J: TRBJ2-3
V: TRBV5-8
CDR3: CASSSTSGGTDTQYF
DNA: TGTGCCAGCAGCTCGACTAGCGGGGGCACAGATACGCAGTATTTT

size: NA
D: TRBD1
J: TRBJ1-1
V: TRBV6-5
CDR3: CASSWTGALRTEAFF
DNA: TGTGCCAGCAGTTGGACAGGGGCTCTTCGCACTGAAGCTTTCTTT

size: NA
D: NA
J: TRBJ1-1
V: TRBV15
CDR3: CATSPFPSRLNTEAFF
DNA: TGTGCCACCAGCCCTTTCCCCAGCAGGTTGAACACTGAAGCTTTCTTT

size: few
D: TRBD1
J: TRBJ1-1
V: TRBV5-1
CDR3: CASSLSGGNTEAFF
DNA: TGCGCCAGCAGCTTGTCAGGGGGCAACACTGAAGCTTTCTTT

size: NA
D: NA
J: TRBJ2-5
V: TRBV29-1
CDR3: CSVRRFQETQYF
DNA: TGCAGCGTTCGGAGGTTCCAAGAGACCCAGTACTTC

size: NA
D: TRBD1
J: TRBJ2-5
V: TRBV2
CDR3: CASSPPPGTGGEETQYF
DNA: TGTGCCAGCAGCCCTCCTCCCGGGACAGGGGGCGAGGAGACCCAGTACTTC

size: NA
D: NA
J: TRBJ2-3
V: TRBV6-9
CDR3: CAPQGTQYF
DNA: TGTGCCCCCCAGGGTACGCAGTATTTT

size: NA
D: TRBD2
J: TRBJ2-1
V: TRBV30
CDR3: CAWSKGLAGVREQFF
DNA: TGTGCCTGGAGTAAGGGACTAGCGGGAGTTCGTGAGCAGTTCTTC

size: NA
D: TRBD1
J: TRBJ1-2
V: TRBV7-3
CDR3: CASSAGGGYTF
DNA: TGTGCCAGTTCCGCAGGGGGTGGCTACACCTTC

size: NA
D: TRBD1
J: TRBJ2-7
V: TRBV2
CDR3: CASSRDRGLYEQYF
DNA: TGTGCCAGCAGCCGGGACAGGGGGCTCTACGAGCAGTACTTC

size: few
D: NA
J: TRBJ2-7
V: TRBV2
CDR3: CASSVEGYEQYF
DNA: TGTGCCAGCAGTGTTGAGGGATACGAGCAGTACTTC

size: NA
D: TRBD1
J: TRBJ2-5
V: TRBV18
CDR3: CASSPSGGHETQYF
DNA: TGTGCCAGCTCACCATCAGGGGGCCACGAGACCCAGTACTTC

size: NA
D: TRBD2
J: TRBJ2-3
V: TRBV27
CDR3: CASSRLLAGVGADTQYF
DNA: TGTGCCAGCAGTCGGCTACTAGCGGGAGTGGGTGCAGATACGCAGTATTTT

size: NA
D: NA
J: TRBJ1-6
V: TRBV7-3
CDR3: CASSFWGPGSPLHF
DNA: TGTGCCAGCAGCTTTTGGGGGCCGGGTTCACCCCTCCACTTT

size: NA
D: TRBD1
J: TRBJ1-5
V: TRBV18
CDR3: CASSADRAQGQPQHF
DNA: TGTGCCAGCTCAGCCGACAGGGCCCAAGGTCAGCCCCAGCATTTT

size: NA
D: NA
J: TRBJ2-3
V: TRBV28
CDR3: CASSLKGGTDTQYF
DNA: TGTGCCAGCAGTTTAAAAGGGGGCACAGATACGCAGTATTTT

size: NA
D: NA
J: TRBJ2-1
V: TRBV19
CDR3: CASSIQGHNNEQFF
DNA: TGTGCCAGTAGTATCCAGGGCCACAACAATGAGCAGTTCTTC

size: NA
D: TRBD1
J: TRBJ2-7
V: TRBV12-5
CDR3: CASGLEVGTGVYEQYF
DNA: TGTGCTAGTGGCCTTGAGGTTGGGACAGGGGTTTACGAGCAGTACTTC